The TCR beta chain described here comes from a study of T cells in Graves' hyperthyroidism and ophthalmopathy. This clonotype has ten or more counts. The target antigen is unknown. PBMCs were derived from around 10 ml fresh peripheral blood. The CDR3 runs 17 residues. Unmatched junction bases numbered 10, after V lost 2 bases and J lost 4 bases. Germline V lookup: CDR1 LGHDT, CDR2 YNNKEL (reference sequence). RNA transcripts served as the template for amplifying TCR beta CDR3 regions. Using the HTBI primer set, a first-round RT-PCR was run on the TCR CDR3. TCRdb reanalysed the multiplex PCR reads using MiXCR and keeps one entry per CDR3 protein. This table holds some 550,000 distinct CDR3 sequences, approximately 15% found once. Study-level points and caveats: A model built on 13 V-J features separated ophthalmopathy from stable hyperthyroidism.

This TCR came from a woman aged 40 to 50 with Graves' ophthalmopathy. The sample taken for sequencing was blood. The chain joins TRBV3-1 to TRBJ2-3, with 9 bases fitting TRBD2. The CDR3 is CASSQPNSGSVADTQYF. The CDR3 nucleotides are TGTGCCAGCAGCCAACCAAATAGCGGGAGTGTGGCAGATACGCAGTATTTT.